This T cell receptor (beta chain) was found in a study of OX40 agonist ivuxolimab in advanced cancers. Broadly, across the study: Ivuxolimab was an agonistic, fully human IgG2 monoclonal antibody directed against OX40 (CD134), a costimulatory receptor. Intravenous ivuxolimab was administered to patients every 2 weeks at six dose levels: 0.01, 0.1, 0.3, 1.5, 3 and 10 mg/kg. Of the approximately 53 patients in dose escalation, around 20 had hepatocellular carcinoma, around 15 had melanoma, 9 had renal cell carcinoma and 9 had head and neck cancer. A male proportion of 70% to 90% and a mean age of 60 years, ranging from 23 to 79, were recorded for the dose-escalation cohort. Patients were allowed to have had prior anti-PD-1, anti-PD-L1 or anti-CTLA-4 therapy, and approximately 40% of the dose-escalation patients had previously received checkpoint inhibitors. Three dose-escalation patients achieved partial responses, one with hepatocellular carcinoma and two with cutaneous melanoma. Peripheral TCRbeta sequencing was intended to test whether TCR sequence diversity was altered and clonal T-cell expansion was caused by ivuxolimab. The paper reports the monotherapy dose-escalation portion (N = 52 patients) of the phase I ivuxolimab trial.

Overall study results and their limits: Which antigens the clonally expanded peripheral T cells were specific for was not determined. After ivuxolimab, more expanded clones were found on average in CD8+ T cells than in CD4+ T cells. Clonal expansion of both CD4+ and CD8+ blood T cells was observed from baseline to week 6 at doses 0.1 to 3.0 mg/kg. Low levels of normalized T-cell clonal expansion were also seen in some patients who did not respond. In the 0.1-3.0 mg/kg groups, partial responders had among the lowest normalized peripheral clonal expansion, particularly in CD8+ T cells.

To sequence the TCRbeta CDR3 region, genomic DNA was isolated from the sorted cells. The immunoSEQ Assay was used for sequencing of TCRbeta CDR3 regions. The table was pulled from immuneACCESS by TCRdb, which kept in-frame rearrangements only. Such tables lose some clones; where checked, under half of the loss comes from unresolved V genes, and the rest has no known cause. The sample table lists under 100,000 clones, 75% to 90% of them with a count of one. Approximately 5.5% of the sample belongs to the ten largest clones. As to this clone: Its antigen is still unknown. Nothing much larger sits one base from this clone, and base qualities are not available.

The germline V gene yields SGHTA for CDR1 and FQGNSA for CDR2. Relative to germline, V is 5 bases shorter and J is 4 bases shorter, with 11 bases between their ends. Including cysteine and phenylalanine, the CDR3 has 13 amino acids. Just the 39-base CDR3 DNA is kept, in frame starting at base 1. Patients with a history of autoimmune disease or receiving systemic immunosuppression were excluded from the trial. In every dose cohort, peripheral blood was drawn for TCR sequencing at baseline, cycle 4 day 1, and cycle 7 day 1. Samples were obtained from an open-label, multicenter, first-in-human phase I dose-escalation trial of ivuxolimab. Adults with locally advanced or metastatic melanoma, renal cell carcinoma, hepatocellular carcinoma or head and neck squamous cell carcinoma were enrolled in the trial. Before TCR sequencing, CD4+ and CD8+ T cells were separately sorted from peripheral blood.

Material: CD4+ or CD8+ T cells sorted from blood, obtained in a trial of the OX40 agonist ivuxolimab. The source is an adult with an advanced solid tumor such as melanoma, head and neck, liver or kidney cancer. The rearrangement joined TRBV7-2 to TRBJ1-2; the D gene is possibly TRBD1, with 6 bases matching. The DNA sequence is TGTGCCAGCAGCCAGCAGGGGACCTATGGCTACACCTTC. It is translated as CASSQQGTYGYTF. Here the CDR3 is joined to the reference TRBV7-2 and TRBJ1-2 genes, and the full variable domain is: GAGVSQSPSNKVTEKGKDVELRCDPISGHTALYWYRQSLGQGLEFLIYFQGNSAPDKSGLPSDRFSAERTGGSVSTLTIQRTQQEDSAVYLCASSQQGTYGYTFGSGTRLTVV.